This T cell receptor (beta chain) was obtained from a study of Tregs in tolerant kidney transplant recipients. Study-wide context: The nonmyeloablative bone marrow transplants came from related graft donors, with transient mixed chimerism. Whole-study results and caveats: Biological reproducibility was not directly addressed in this study.

V was shortened by 5 bases and J by 0 bases, with 13 bases between the two germline ends. This CDR3 region has 16 residues. Germline V gene data show CDR1 as SEHNR and CDR2 as FQNEAQ (reference sequence). As to this clone: Its cognate antigen is unknown.

Measured with immunoSEQ multiplex PCR; TCRdb has only the in-frame clones, and not every one. The table lists under 95,000 clones, 80% to 95% of them singletons. Thawed PBMCs were rested overnight at 37°C with roughly 200 IU/ml IL-2 before regulatory T cell sorting. The sequence was collected from a human donor who received a combined kidney and bone marrow transplant. The J gene is TRBJ2-2, the V gene TRBV7-9; maybe TRBD1 (5 bases). Sequencing used Tregs from blood, obtained before the transplant. The CDR3 region has the DNA TGTGCCAGCAGCCCCCAGAGGACAACGAACACCGGGGAGCTGTTTTTT. It encodes CASSPQRTTNTGELFF.